The 18 T cell receptor beta chains below were found in one sample sequenced in a study of blood T cell repertoires in COVID-19. TCRdb's table, derived via immunoSEQ multiplex PCR, lists solely in-frame clones and lacks some. The sample contains about 300,000 clones, 90% of which appear only once. The specimen sequenced was PBMCs or T cells enriched from blood (not recorded which). Source of these receptors: a woman aged 18-29 years with acute COVID-19.

The chain is built from TRBV6-6 and TRBJ2-3; D is ambiguous. V lost 4 bases and J 4 bases, leaving 6 bases between the germline ends. Germline V gene data show CDR1 as MNHNY and CDR2 as SVGAGI (reference sequence). CDR3 length: 12 residues. In nucleotides, the CDR3 is TGTGCCAGCAGTTCCTACGCAGATACGCAGTATTTT. Translation gives CASSSYADTQYF.

J is TRBJ2-7 and V is TRBV9; no firm D call. Germline loops: CDR1 SGDLS, CDR2 YYNGEE. This CDR3 has 14 amino acids. The ends were cut back, 0 bases at V and 0 bases at J, with 7 bases in the middle. CDR3 sequence: CASSVVPGSYEQYF. The CDR3 DNA reads TGTGCCAGCAGCGTAGTACCCGGCTCCTACGAGCAGTACTTC.

The sample holds one count of this clone. The chain joins TRBV7-3 to TRBJ1-6; no firm D call. This CDR3 has 14 amino acids. V was clipped by 5 bases and J by 5 bases, with 10 bases between them. The germline gives CDR1 SGHTA, CDR2 FQGTGA. This chain's CDR3 is CASSPGFNNSPLHF. CDR3 bases: TGTGCCAGCAGCCCCGGGTTCAATAATTCACCCCTCCACTTT.

The chain joins TRBV9 to TRBJ1-2; D gene uncertain. CDR1 and CDR2 from the germline V gene are SGDLS and YYNGEE. CDR3 length equals 13 residues. Trimming shortened V by 0 bases and J by 5 bases, and 8 bases separated the two germline ends. For the CDR3, the DNA is TGTGCCAGCAGCGTAGAGGCGGGGTATGGCTACACCTTC. Its translation: CASSVEAGYGYTF.

This clone has a handful of counts. This chain connects TRBV12-3 or TRBV12-4 to TRBJ1-1; D is unclear. This CDR3 spans 12 amino acids. The ends were cut back, 3 bases at V and 3 bases at J, with 5 bases in the middle. CDR3 loop: CASSLGDTEAFF. In DNA, the CDR3 is TGTGCCAGCAGTTTGGGAGACACTGAAGCTTTCTTT.

The chain recombines TRBV5-1 with TRBJ1-1; 12 nucleotides line up with TRBD1. The V segment lost 4 bases and the J segment 0 bases; nucleotides outside the gene matches: 4. This CDR3 region has 16 residues. The V gene's germline CDR1 is SGHRS and CDR2 YFSETQ. CDR3: CASSPGQGAMNTEAFF. The CDR3 DNA reads TGCGCCAGCAGCCCGGGACAGGGGGCGATGAACACTGAAGCTTTCTTT.

The rearrangement links TRBV6-1 to TRBJ1-3; 7 positions agree with TRBD1. The CDR3 length is 15 residues. V was clipped by 3 bases and J by 3 bases; unmatched bases: 5. Germline-derived CDR1 and CDR2 are MNHNS and SASEGT. CDR3 nucleotides: TGTGCCAGCAGTGATACAGGGGTGGATGGAAACACCATATATTTT. As protein: CASSDTGVDGNTIYF.

This clone was recorded a few times. The V gene is TRBV11-2, the J gene TRBJ1-1, with D tentatively TRBD1 (5 bases). This CDR3 spans 16 amino acids. V lost 3 bases to trimming and J lost 3 bases, with 17 bases between them. Per germline, CDR1 SGHAT and CDR2 FQNNGV. CDR3 DNA sequence: TGTGCCAGCAGCTTCTTGAGCCTACCGGGGGACACTGAAGCTTTCTTT. Protein: CASSFLSLPGDTEAFF.

The V gene is TRBV21-1, the J gene TRBJ1-5; the D call TRBD1 from the table was never checked on the DNA. TRBV21-1 is noted as a pseudogene. The CDR3 spans 15 residues. CDR3 amino acids: CASSPLRKVNQPQHF. CDR3 DNA sequence: TGTGCCAGCAGCCCTCTCAGGAAAGTCAATCAGCCCCAGCATTTT.

Only one count was recorded for this clone. This rearrangement joins TRBV11-3 to TRBJ2-1, with TRBD2 matching 13 bases. Losses at the gene ends were 5 bases for V and 7 bases for J; bases not matched to a gene: 11. The CDR3 runs 17 residues. Per the germline V gene, CDR1 is SGHNT and CDR2 is YENEEA. The CDR3 DNA follows: TGTGCCAGCAGCCCCGGGGCCGGGACTAGCGGGAATAATGAGCAGTTCTTC. This translates into CASSPGAGTSGNNEQFF.

The genes are TRBV6-6 and TRBJ2-3, with D maybe TRBD1 (6 bases). The germline gives CDR1 MNHNY, CDR2 SVGAGI (reference sequence). Trimming removed 4 bases at V and 2 bases at J, with 10 bases between. The CDR3 has 14 amino acids. The CDR3 loop reads CASSSQGTTDTQYF. DNA for the CDR3: TGTGCCAGCAGTTCACAGGGAACCACAGATACGCAGTATTTT.

This clone appeared a few times. CDR3 protein: CASSQEGLRLLAGFGEQYF. Here the CDR3 DNA reads TGCGCCAGCAGCCAAGAGGGGCTACGACTCCTAGCGGGATTTGGCGAGCAGTACTTC. V gene TRBV4-1 combines with J gene TRBJ2-7, with 9 bases aligning to TRBD2. V dropped 0 bases and J dropped 6; count of bases not matched to a gene: 18. The CDR3 spans 19 residues. The germline V gene encodes CDR1 MGHRA and CDR2 YSYEKL.

The chain couples TRBV7-9 to TRBJ1-1; D unclear. CDR1 is SEHNR, CDR2 FQNEAQ, per germline (reference sequence). CDR3 length equals 14 residues. The V gene lost 4 bases and the J gene lost 1 base, with 10 bases spanning the gap. For the CDR3, the DNA is TGTGCCAGCAGCTACGACGGGGAGAACACTGAAGCTTTCTTT. It specifies CASSYDGENTEAFF. Drawing the rest from reference TRBV7-9 and TRBJ1-1, the complete variable domain is DTGVSQNPRHKITKRGQNVTFRCDPISEHNRLYWYRQTLGQGPEFLTYFQNEAQLEKSRLLSDRFSAERPKGSFSTLEIQRTEQGDSAMYLCASSYDGENTEAFFGQGTRLTVV.

The genes are TRBV5-1 and TRBJ2-7; 9 positions agree with TRBD2. The CDR3 spans 16 residues. Germline CDR1 and CDR2: SGHRS and YFSETQ. Losses at the gene ends were 0 bases for V and 3 bases for J; bases not matched to a gene: 7. The chain's CDR3 is CASSLGGTSRDYEQYF. The DNA for the CDR3 is TGCGCCAGCAGCTTGGGCGGGACTAGCAGAGACTACGAGCAGTACTTC.

This chain joins TRBV19 and TRBJ1-6, with D maybe TRBD1 (5 bases). Germline V gives CDR1 LNHDA, CDR2 SQIVND (reference sequence). The V end lost 1 base, the J end lost 3 bases, and 7 bases lay between the germline ends. This CDR3 is built from 15 residues. The CDR3 here is CASSIGGNYNSPLHF. In DNA, the CDR3 is TGTGCCAGTAGTATAGGGGGCAACTATAATTCACCCCTCCACTTT.

The chain has TRBV28 and TRBJ2-2; 8 nucleotides line up with TRBD2. Germline V gene data show CDR1 as MDHEN and CDR2 as SYDVKM. CDR3 length equals 15 residues. The ends lost 7 bases at V and 4 bases at J; junction bases unmatched: 8. The CDR3 region is CASTTGAGGTGELFF. CDR3 DNA sequence: TGTGCCAGCACCACGGGGGCGGGGGGCACCGGGGAGCTGTTTTTT.

This chain joins TRBV7-3 and TRBJ2-1, with D possibly being TRBD2 (6 bases). With 5 bases removed from V and 8 bases from J, the gap between germline ends came to 7 bases. Germline V gene data show CDR1 as SGHTA and CDR2 as FQGTGA. The CDR3 extends over 11 amino acids. DNA of the CDR3: TGTGCCAGCAGCCCGGGAGATGAGCAGTTCTTC. Translation: CASSPGDEQFF. The full variable domain, in which reference TRBV7-3 and TRBJ2-1 provide the parts outside the CDR3, is GAGVSQTPSNKVTEKGKYVELRCDPISGHTALYWYRQSLGQGPEFLIYFQGTGAADDSGLPNDRFFAVRPEGSVSTLKIQRTERGDSAVYLCASSPGDEQFFGPGTRLTVL.

The chain carries TRBV5-6 and TRBJ1-2; D is undetermined. Germline CDR1 and CDR2: SGHDT and YYEEEE. The length of the CDR3 is 13 residues. The V and J ends lost 2 bases and 1 base respectively, with 6 bases between them. This chain's CDR3 is CASSFTDNYGYTF. As DNA, the CDR3 is TGTGCCAGCAGCTTCACAGATAACTATGGCTACACCTTC.